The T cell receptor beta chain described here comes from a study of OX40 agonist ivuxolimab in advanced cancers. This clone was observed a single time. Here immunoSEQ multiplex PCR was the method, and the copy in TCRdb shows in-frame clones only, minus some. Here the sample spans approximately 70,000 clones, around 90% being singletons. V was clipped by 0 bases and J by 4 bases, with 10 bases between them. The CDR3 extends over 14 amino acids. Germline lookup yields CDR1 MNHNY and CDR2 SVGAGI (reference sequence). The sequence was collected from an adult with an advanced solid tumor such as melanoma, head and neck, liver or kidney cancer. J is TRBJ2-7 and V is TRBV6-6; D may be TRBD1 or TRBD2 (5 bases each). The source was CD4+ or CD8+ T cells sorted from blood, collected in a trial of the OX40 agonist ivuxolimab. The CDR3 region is CASSYSGPGYEQYF. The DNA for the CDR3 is TGTGCCAGCAGTTACTCGGGGCCGGGGTACGAGCAGTACTTC.